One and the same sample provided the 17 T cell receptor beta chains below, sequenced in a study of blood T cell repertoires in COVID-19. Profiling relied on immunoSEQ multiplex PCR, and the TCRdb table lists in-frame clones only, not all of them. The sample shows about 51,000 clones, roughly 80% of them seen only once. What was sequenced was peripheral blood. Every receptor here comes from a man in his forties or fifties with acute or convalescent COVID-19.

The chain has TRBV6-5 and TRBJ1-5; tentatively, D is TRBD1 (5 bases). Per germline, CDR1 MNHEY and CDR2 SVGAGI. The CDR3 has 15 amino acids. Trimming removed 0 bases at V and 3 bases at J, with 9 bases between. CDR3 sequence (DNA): TGTGCCAGCAGTTACTCGGGGCTGTACAATCAGCCCCAGCATTTT. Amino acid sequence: CASSYSGLYNQPQHF.

The CDR3 protein is CASSGHRTPTNEKLFF. Written as DNA, the CDR3 is TGTGCCAGTAGTGGGCACAGGACCCCCACTAATGAAAAACTGTTTTTT. The chain uses TRBV19 and TRBJ1-4, with D tentatively TRBD1 (5 bases). The germline CDR1 and CDR2 sequences are LNHDA and SQIVND (reference sequence). This CDR3 region has 16 residues. V was trimmed by 5 bases and J by 2 bases, leaving 15 bases between them.

The CDR3: CASSLSFPARDRRNTGELFF. As DNA, the CDR3 is TGTGCCAGCAGCTTATCTTTCCCAGCCCGGGACAGGAGGAACACCGGGGAGCTGTTTTTT. The genes are TRBV11-3 and TRBJ2-2, with 8 bases fitting TRBD1. The germline V gene has CDR1 SGHNT and CDR2 YENEEA. The ends lost 2 bases at V and 1 base at J; junction bases unmatched: 15. The CDR3 has 20 residues.

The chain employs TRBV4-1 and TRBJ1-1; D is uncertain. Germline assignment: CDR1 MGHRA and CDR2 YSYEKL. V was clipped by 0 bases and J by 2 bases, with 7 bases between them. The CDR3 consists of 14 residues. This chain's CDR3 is CASSQDFGNTEAFF. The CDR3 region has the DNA TGCGCCAGCAGCCAAGACTTTGGCAACACTGAAGCTTTCTTT.

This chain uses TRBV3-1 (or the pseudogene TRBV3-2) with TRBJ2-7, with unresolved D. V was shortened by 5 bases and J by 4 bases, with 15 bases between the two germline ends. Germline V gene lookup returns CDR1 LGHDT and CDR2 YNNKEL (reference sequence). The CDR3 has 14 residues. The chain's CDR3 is CASSNPGSNYEQYF. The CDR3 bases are TGTGCCAGCAGCAACCCCGGGTCCAATTACGAGCAGTACTTC.

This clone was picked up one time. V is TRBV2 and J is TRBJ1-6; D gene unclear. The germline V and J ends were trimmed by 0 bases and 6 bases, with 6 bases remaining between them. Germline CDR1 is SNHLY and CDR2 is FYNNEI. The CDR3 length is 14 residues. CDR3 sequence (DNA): TGTGCCAGCAGTGAAGCGCTGCGTAATTCACCCCTCCACTTT. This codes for CASSEALRNSPLHF. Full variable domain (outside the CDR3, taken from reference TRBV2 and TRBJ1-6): EPEVTQTPSHQVTQMGQEVILRCVPISNHLYFYWYRQILGQKVEFLVSFYNNEISEKSEIFDDQFSVERPDGSNFTLKIRSTKLEDSAMYFCASSEALRNSPLHFGNGTRLTVT.

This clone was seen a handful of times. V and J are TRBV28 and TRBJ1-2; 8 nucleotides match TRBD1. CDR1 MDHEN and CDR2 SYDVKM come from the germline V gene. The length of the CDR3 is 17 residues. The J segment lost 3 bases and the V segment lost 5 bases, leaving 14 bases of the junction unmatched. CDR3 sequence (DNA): TGTGCCAGCAGTGACTTATCTAGGGGACAGGCAGACTATGGCTACACCTTC. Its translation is CASSDLSRGQADYGYTF.

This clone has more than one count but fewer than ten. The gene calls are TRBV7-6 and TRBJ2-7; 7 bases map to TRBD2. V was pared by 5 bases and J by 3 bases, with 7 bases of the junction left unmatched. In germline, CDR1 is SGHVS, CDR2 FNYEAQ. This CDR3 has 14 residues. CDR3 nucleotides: TGTGCCAGCAGCGCGGGACTACCAAGCTACGAGCAGTACTTC. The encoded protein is CASSAGLPSYEQYF.

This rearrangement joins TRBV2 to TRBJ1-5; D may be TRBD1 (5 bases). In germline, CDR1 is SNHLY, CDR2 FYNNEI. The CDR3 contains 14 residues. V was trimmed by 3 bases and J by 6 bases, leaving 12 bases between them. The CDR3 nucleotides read TGTGCCAGCAGTGAGGGGCGAGGTAGTCAGCCCCAGCATTTT. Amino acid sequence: CASSEGRGSQPQHF.

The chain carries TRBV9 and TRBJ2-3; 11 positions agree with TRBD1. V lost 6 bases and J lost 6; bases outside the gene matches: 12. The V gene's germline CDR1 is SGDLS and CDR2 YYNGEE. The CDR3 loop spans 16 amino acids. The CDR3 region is CASNTKGQGGSDTQYF. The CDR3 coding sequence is TGTGCCAGCAACACCAAGGGACAGGGGGGATCGGATACGCAGTATTTT.

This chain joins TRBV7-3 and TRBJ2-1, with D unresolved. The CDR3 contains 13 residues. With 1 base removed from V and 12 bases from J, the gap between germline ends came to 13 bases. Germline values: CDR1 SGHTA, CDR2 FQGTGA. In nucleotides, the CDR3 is TGTGCCAGCAGCTTAATCAGGTCCGCCGGGCAGTTCTTC. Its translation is CASSLIRSAGQFF.

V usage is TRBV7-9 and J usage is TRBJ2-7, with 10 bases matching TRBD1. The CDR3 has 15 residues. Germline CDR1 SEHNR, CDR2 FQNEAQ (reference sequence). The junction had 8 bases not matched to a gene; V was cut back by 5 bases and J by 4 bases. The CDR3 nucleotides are TGTGCCAGCAGCAGATGGACAGGGGGGGAGTACGAGCAGTACTTC. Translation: CASSRWTGGEYEQYF.

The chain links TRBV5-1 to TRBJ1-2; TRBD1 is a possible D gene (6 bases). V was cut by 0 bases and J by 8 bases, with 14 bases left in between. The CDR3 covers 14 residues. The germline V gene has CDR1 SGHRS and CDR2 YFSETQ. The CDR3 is CASSLAGRGGGYTF. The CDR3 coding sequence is TGCGCCAGCAGCTTGGCCGGCAGGGGCGGCGGCTACACCTTC.

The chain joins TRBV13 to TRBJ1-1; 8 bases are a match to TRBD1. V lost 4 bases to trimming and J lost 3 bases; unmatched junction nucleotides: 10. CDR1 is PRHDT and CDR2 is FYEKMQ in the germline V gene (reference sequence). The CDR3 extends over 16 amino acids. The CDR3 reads CASSSRQGRGDTEAFF. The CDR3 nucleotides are TGTGCCAGCAGCTCTAGACAGGGGAGGGGTGACACTGAAGCTTTCTTT.

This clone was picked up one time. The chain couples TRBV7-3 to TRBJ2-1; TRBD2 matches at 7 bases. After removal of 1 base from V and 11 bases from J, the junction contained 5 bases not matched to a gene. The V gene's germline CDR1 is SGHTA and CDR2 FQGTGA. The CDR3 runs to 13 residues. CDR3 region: CASSLNTGLQQFF. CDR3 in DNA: TGTGCCAGCAGCTTAAACACGGGACTACAGCAGTTCTTC.

The CDR3: CAISDPDRATEAFF. The CDR3 DNA is TGTGCCATCAGTGATCCGGACAGGGCAACTGAAGCTTTCTTT. This chain uses TRBV10-3 with TRBJ1-1; 8 bases fit TRBD1. V was pared by 3 bases and J by 5 bases, with 5 bases of the junction left unmatched. This CDR3 contains 14 residues. CDR1 and CDR2 from the germline V gene are ENHRY and SYGVKD.

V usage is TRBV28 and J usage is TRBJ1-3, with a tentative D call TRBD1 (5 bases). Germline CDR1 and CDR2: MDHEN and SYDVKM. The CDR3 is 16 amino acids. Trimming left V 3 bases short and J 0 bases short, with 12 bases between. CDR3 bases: TGTGCCAGCAGTTTGCCGACAGTTAGCTCTGGAAACACCATATATTTT. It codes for CASSLPTVSSGNTIYF.